This is a list of T cell receptor beta chains from one sample in a study of ipilimumab plus nivolumab after autologous stem cell transplantation. Libraries were prepared by immunoSEQ multiplex PCR; TCRdb keeps only in-frame clonotypes and omits some of them. The sample shows tens of thousands of clones, around nine tenths of them seen only once. The source was PBMCs, collected in a trial of ipilimumab plus nivolumab as post-transplant consolidation. All receptors derive from a male donor with multiple myeloma. Each CDR3 is given with its conserved first and last residue. A D gene is named only where the DNA matches it firmly. Size is stated for part of the rows, as once, few or many counts, or as a class when the clone is expanded.

d_call j_call clone_size v_call cdr3_nt cdr3_aa
TRBD1 TRBJ2-1 - TRBV6-1 TGTGCCAGCAGTGAACCGGGACAGGGGATCCTCGATGAGCAGTTCTTC CASSEPGQGILDEQFF
TRBD2 TRBJ2-5 few TRBV30 TGTGCCTGGAGTAGGACTAGCAGAGAGACCCAGTACTTC CAWSRTSRETQYF
- TRBJ2-7 - TRBV5-5 TGTGCCAGCAGCTTGTGGGCGGGGCTACCCTACGAGCAGTACTTC CASSLWAGLPYEQYF
TRBD1 TRBJ2-7 - TRBV5-1 TGCGCCAGCACCTTAGGACAGGGGGTGAGCGAGCAGTACTTC CASTLGQGVSEQYF
- TRBJ1-6 - TRBV6-4 TGTGCCTGGGTTGACGACAGAAGAAATTCACCCCTCCACTTT CAWVDDRRNSPLHF
TRBD2 TRBJ2-5 once TRBV18 TGTGCCAGCTCAATCGGGGGGGCCGATGTGACCCAGTACTTC CASSIGGADVTQYF
- TRBJ2-1 - TRBV15 TGTGCCACCAGCAGAGATGTGTGGGGGGCCGCTGAGCAGTTCTTC CATSRDVWGAAEQFF
- TRBJ1-1 few TRBV6-5 TGTGCCAGCAGTTACTCTCCCCTCTTAGCCACTGAAGCTTTCTTT CASSYSPLLATEAFF
- TRBJ2-7 - TRBV6-6 TGTGCCAGCAGTTCTACGGGGGAACTACCCTACGAGCAGTACTTC CASSSTGELPYEQYF
- TRBJ2-6 - TRBV9 TGTGCCAGCAGCGTCCAGGGCTCTGGGGCCAACGTCCTGACTTTC CASSVQGSGANVLTF
- TRBJ1-6 - TRBV2 TGTGCCAGCATTTTTGGGAATTCACCCCTCCACTTT CASIFGNSPLHF
TRBD2 TRBJ2-2 - TRBV19 TGTGCCAGTAGTATAGAGGGACTAGCGGGAGTGGGCGGCACCGGGGAGCTGTTTTTT CASSIEGLAGVGGTGELFF
TRBD1 TRBJ1-5 - TRBV19 TGTGCCAGTAACAGGGGATCGACTCAGCCCCAGCATTTT CASNRGSTQPQHF
- TRBJ2-3 - TRBV19 TGTGCCAGTAGTTCGTCAGGGGACAACACAGATACGCAGTATTTT CASSSSGDNTDTQYF
- TRBJ2-2 - TRBV7-3 TGTGCCAGCAGCCCACAGGGGAACACCGGGGAGCTGTTTTTT CASSPQGNTGELFF
- TRBJ2-1 - TRBV5-1 TGCGCCAGCAGCCCTAGATATTCGAGCGGTTCACTAAACAATGAGCAGTTCTTC CASSPRYSSGSLNNEQFF
- TRBJ2-5 - TRBV10-2 TGCGCCAGCAGTGGGGATCCCGACCCCCAAGAGACCCAGTACTTC CASSGDPDPQETQYF
- TRBJ2-7 few TRBV7-2 TGTGCCAGCAGCTTAGAACCCCCCCGCGAGCAGTACTTC CASSLEPPREQYF
- TRBJ2-7 - TRBV9 TGTGCCAGCAGCGTAGCTGGCCGGGATTACGAGCAGTACTTC CASSVAGRDYEQYF
TRBD1 TRBJ2-3 - TRBV19 TGTGCCAGTAGTATAAAACCGGGACAGGCCAGCACAGATACGCAGTATTTT CASSIKPGQASTDTQYF
- TRBJ2-1 once TRBV4-2 TGTGCCAGCAGCCAAGAGGGGGAGCACAATGAGCAGTTCTTC CASSQEGEHNEQFF
- TRBJ2-7 - TRBV10-3 TGTGCCATCAGTGCCGATTACTCCTACGAGCAGTACTTC CAISADYSYEQYF
- TRBJ2-7 - TRBV30 TGTGCCTGGACAGGGGGGGGCGAAGGGGTGCAGTACTTC CAWTGGGEGVQYF
- TRBJ1-1 few TRBV20-1 TGCAGTGCTAAACAGGAGACTGAAGCTTTCTTT CSAKQETEAFF
- TRBJ2-5 - TRBV7-3 TGTGCCAGCAGCCATCAGGGGGGCCAAGAGACCCAGTACTTC CASSHQGGQETQYF
- TRBJ1-1 few TRBV7-2 TGTGCCAGCAGCTTTTACGGCACTGAAGCTTTCTTT CASSFYGTEAFF
- TRBJ1-5 - TRBV6-5 TGTGCCAGCAGCTCCGGGGGAAATCAGCCCCAGCATTTT CASSSGGNQPQHF
- TRBJ1-6 - TRBV7-9 TGTGCCAGCAGCTCAACGGCCTTCGGTAATTCACCCCTCCACTTT CASSSTAFGNSPLHF
- TRBJ2-3 - TRBV28 TGTGCCAGCAGTTACCAGCGGCGCACAGATACGCAGTATTTT CASSYQRRTDTQYF
TRBD1 TRBJ1-3 once TRBV7-2 TGTGCCAGCAGCGAACGACAGGGGGCGGCTGGAAACACCATATATTTT CASSERQGAAGNTIYF
- TRBJ1-2 - TRBV2 TGTGCCAGCAGTGGGACAGCCAACTATGGCTACACCTTC CASSGTANYGYTF
- TRBJ2-7 - TRBV7-9 TGTGCGAGCGAGTCTAGCTCCTACGAGCAGTACTTC CASESSSYEQYF
- TRBJ2-7 - TRBV13 TGTGCCAGCAGCTTAGGGGGGTTCTCCTACGAGCAGTACTTC CASSLGGFSYEQYF
- TRBJ1-1 few TRBV30 TGTGCCTGTGACAGGTTGAACACTGAAGCTTTCTTT CACDRLNTEAFF
- TRBJ1-5 - TRBV7-2 TGTGCCAGCAGCTTCTGGTCGGCGTCCCTAGGGCCCCAGCATTTT CASSFWSASLGPQHF
TRBD1 TRBJ1-2 - TRBV6-5 TGTGCCAGCAGGAGGACAGGAACTAACTATGGCTACACCTTC CASRRTGTNYGYTF
TRBD2 TRBJ2-5 - TRBV19 TGTGCCAGTAGTAGTGGGACTAGCGGGAGCCTACTGTACTTC CASSSGTSGSLLYF
- TRBJ2-5 - TRBV6-5 TGTGCCAGCAGTAACAGGTTTGAGACCCAGTACTTC CASSNRFETQYF
- TRBJ1-1 - TRBV27 TGTGCCAGCAGTTTACGCAGGGGCAATGAAGCTTTCTTT CASSLRRGNEAFF
- TRBJ2-7 few TRBV4-1 TGCGCCAGCAGCCGCCCACTAGGACTATCATACGAGCAGTACTTC CASSRPLGLSYEQYF
- TRBJ2-7 - TRBV6-6 TGTGCCAGCAGTTACTACAGGTCCGGAGTCTCCTACGAGCAGTACTTC CASSYYRSGVSYEQYF